A single sample gave rise to the 18 T cell receptor beta chains below, sequenced in a study of T cell repertoires in ileal Crohn's disease. Method: immunoSEQ multiplex PCR; TCRdb's copy keeps in-frame clones and lacks some. Among roughly 29,000 clones listed, 80% were seen once. Sequenced sample: ileal tissue. The origin of the receptors is an adult with Crohn's disease.

The chain uses TRBV27 and TRBJ2-1; tentatively, D is TRBD2 (5 bases). The CDR3 contains 13 residues. From germline, CDR1 is MNHEY and CDR2 SMNVEV (reference sequence). Deletions cut 4 bases from V and 10 bases from J, with 14 bases between. The CDR3 loop is CASSSSGRREQFF. The CDR3 DNA sequence: TGTGCCAGCAGTTCAAGCGGTCGGAGAGAGCAGTTCTTC.

This clone was recorded a few times. The chain recombines TRBV7-9 with TRBJ1-1, with D possibly matching TRBD1 (5 bases). The germline V gene encodes CDR1 SEHNR and CDR2 FQNEAQ (reference sequence). Trimming removed 5 bases at V and 0 bases at J, with 16 bases between. The CDR3 sequence is 16 residues long. CDR3 DNA: TGTGCCAGCAGCAGGGGTATGGGCATCATGAACACTGAAGCTTTCTTT. This translates into CASSRGMGIMNTEAFF.

The rearrangement joins TRBV7-9 to TRBJ2-3, with TRBD2 as a possible D gene (6 bases). Trimming shortened V by 6 bases and J by 1 base, and 11 bases separated the two germline ends. The CDR3 consists of 14 residues. In germline, CDR1 is SEHNR, CDR2 FQNEAQ (reference sequence). The CDR3 loop reads CASRDGGRTDTQYF. The CDR3 DNA reads as TGTGCCAGCAGGGACGGGGGACGCACAGATACGCAGTATTTT.

This chain connects TRBV4-3 to TRBJ1-2; a possible D gene is TRBD1 (6 bases). The V gene lost 0 bases and the J gene lost 4 bases, with 12 bases spanning the gap. The CDR3 has 15 residues. In germline, CDR1 is LGHNA, CDR2 YSLEER. The CDR3 loop reads CASSQESSGVYGYTF. The CDR3 DNA reads as TGCGCCAGCAGCCAAGAATCGTCAGGGGTCTATGGCTACACCTTC.

This clone was counted a single time. V and J are TRBV11-2 and TRBJ2-5; 8 bases are a match to TRBD2. CDR3 length: 14 residues. The V gene end was trimmed by 2 bases and the J gene end by 5 bases; junction bases not matched to a gene: 4. CDR1 and CDR2 from the germline V gene are SGHAT and FQNNGV. The CDR3 sequence is CASSLRGGEETQYF. The CDR3 DNA reads TGTGCCAGCAGCTTACGGGGGGGTGAGGAGACCCAGTACTTC.

V usage is TRBV27 and J usage is TRBJ1-2; weak D call: TRBD1 (6 bases). Germline V gives CDR1 MNHEY, CDR2 SMNVEV (reference sequence). The CDR3 is 14 residues long. The ends were cut back, 0 bases at V and 4 bases at J, with 9 bases in the middle. This CDR3 is CASSLSGARYGYTF. In nucleotides, the CDR3 is TGTGCCAGCAGTTTATCGGGGGCCCGCTATGGCTACACCTTC.

V gene TRBV4-2 combines with J gene TRBJ2-7; tentatively, D is TRBD2 (5 bases). CDR3 size: 15 residues. The germline V gene encodes CDR1 LGHNA and CDR2 YNFKEQ. V was clipped by 4 bases and J by 3 bases, with 16 bases between them. CDR3 sequence reads: CASSRTVWGDYEQYF. The DNA of the CDR3 is TGTGCCAGCAGCCGCACCGTGTGGGGAGACTACGAGCAGTACTTC.

This chain uses TRBV4-2 with TRBJ1-5; unclear D gene. The V gene's germline CDR1 is LGHNA and CDR2 YNFKEQ. The CDR3 covers 13 residues. V dropped 0 bases and J dropped 4 bases, with 4 bases sitting between them. CDR3 bases: TGTGCCAGCAGCCAAGATGCGAATCAGCCCCAGCATTTT. This sequence encodes CASSQDANQPQHF.

The sample holds one count of this clone. The V gene is TRBV27, the J gene TRBJ2-7; TRBD1 matches at 7 bases. V shed 2 bases and J 2 bases; nucleotides not matched to a gene: 12. The germline V gene has CDR1 MNHEY and CDR2 SMNVEV (reference sequence). This CDR3 is built from 17 residues. The CDR3 bases are TGTGCCAGCAGTTTAGGGACAGACTATTACTCACCCTACGAGCAGTACTTC. This gives the protein CASSLGTDYYSPYEQYF.

A remark on this clone: Within the sample, other DNA sequences also encode this same CDR3. The chain joins TRBV10-3 to TRBJ2-1; TRBD1 is a possible D gene (6 bases). Germline CDR1 and CDR2: ENHRY and SYGVKD. The V end lost 3 bases, the J end lost 6 bases, and 6 bases lay between the germline ends. The CDR3 loop spans 12 amino acids. The CDR3 sequence is CAISEGGNEQFF. In DNA, the CDR3 is TGTGCCATCAGTGAAGGGGGCAATGAGCAGTTCTTC.

In its sample, this clone was seen a few times. The J gene is TRBJ1-2, the V gene TRBV6-5; D unresolved. V was clipped by 6 bases and J by 0 bases, with 11 bases between them. CDR1 is MNHEY, CDR2 SVGAGI, per germline. This CDR3 spans 14 amino acids. The CDR3, as DNA: TGTGCCAGCAGCTCCCTCGGGGCTAACTATGGCTACACCTTC. It is translated as CASSSLGANYGYTF.

This rearrangement joins TRBV6-1 to TRBJ2-4; unclear D gene. Per germline, CDR1 MNHNS and CDR2 SASEGT. The V and J ends lost 1 base and 1 base respectively, with 11 bases between them. The CDR3 is 16 amino acids. DNA of the CDR3: TGTGCCAGCAGTGAAGGTGTGGGCAGGGCCAAAAACATTCAGTACTTC. This gives the protein CASSEGVGRAKNIQYF.

J is TRBJ2-3 and V is TRBV27; TRBD1 might be the D (6 bases). Germline CDR1 MNHEY, CDR2 SMNVEV (reference sequence). The CDR3 extends over 12 amino acids. Trimming stripped 10 bases from V and 6 bases from J, with 14 bases between. This CDR3 is CATGVPPDTQYF. In DNA form, the CDR3 reads TGTGCCACAGGGGTACCCCCCGATACGCAGTATTTT.

This clone was picked up one time. This chain links TRBV4-1 with TRBJ1-1, with D hard to call. CDR3 size: 15 residues. The germline V and J ends were trimmed by 2 bases and 2 bases, with 12 bases remaining between them. Germline lookup yields CDR1 MGHRA and CDR2 YSYEKL. CDR3 in DNA: TGCGCCAGCAGCCAATGGCCACAGATAAACACTGAAGCTTTCTTT. This translates into CASSQWPQINTEAFF.

The chain is built from TRBV6-4 and TRBJ2-1; TRBD2 agrees at 8 bases. Germline V gene data show CDR1 as MRHNA and CDR2 as SNTAGT. The trim removed 6 bases at V and 4 bases at J, leaving 5 bases unmatched. The CDR3 loop spans 14 amino acids. This CDR3 reads CASSRGGIYNEQFF. The CDR3 DNA follows: TGTGCCAGCAGCCGGGGGGGCATATACAATGAGCAGTTCTTC.

The chain joins TRBV5-4 to TRBJ2-3; perhaps TRBD2 as D (7 bases). Germline loops: CDR1 SGHNT, CDR2 YYREEE (reference sequence). This CDR3 contains 14 residues. Between the trimmed V and J ends, which lost 4 bases and 6 bases, there was a span of 15 bases. The CDR3 nucleotides read TGTGCCAGCAGCCGAGGGGGGGCAGGCGATACGCAGTATTTT. This translates into CASSRGGAGDTQYF.

V and J are TRBV11-2 and TRBJ2-1, with 9 positions matching TRBD2. This CDR3 is 15 amino acids long. The ends lost 5 bases at V and 9 bases at J; junction bases unmatched: 11. Germline lookup yields CDR1 SGHAT and CDR2 FQNNGV. CDR3 in DNA: TGTGCCAGCAGCCAAAGTGGCGGGAGGGCCTCTGAGCAGTTCTTC. Translation: CASSQSGGRASEQFF.

V gene TRBV9 combines with J gene TRBJ2-2; a possible D gene is TRBD2 (6 bases). Trimming removed 0 bases from V and 0 bases from J, with 9 bases in between. Germline lookup yields CDR1 SGDLS and CDR2 YYNGEE. CDR3 size: 16 residues. CDR3 in DNA: TGTGCCAGCAGCGTAGCGCCGGGAGCGAACACCGGGGAGCTGTTTTTT. It is translated as CASSVAPGANTGELFF. The full variable domain, completed using reference TRBV9 and TRBJ2-2, is DSGVTQTPKHLITATGQRVTLRCSPRSGDLSVYWYQQSLDQGLQFLIQYYNGEERAKGNILERFSAQQFPDLHSELNLSSLELGDSALYFCASSVAPGANTGELFFGEGSRLTVL.